The sample holds a few counts of the clone carrying this TCR beta chain. This sample is part of a study of PD-1 blockade in mismatch repair-deficient tumors. Repertoires were generated with immunoSEQ multiplex PCR, while TCRdb's copy carries only in-frame clones and drops some. The sample holds over 60,000 clones, about 91% seen once. Germline-derived CDR1 and CDR2 are SGHTA and FQGNSA. V lost 1 base, J lost 7 bases, and 13 bases lay in between. The CDR3 loop spans 14 amino acids. The sample here was peripheral blood, taken 52 weeks after starting pembrolizumab. This chain links TRBV7-2 with TRBJ1-2; tentative D call: TRBD1 (6 bases). The clonotype comes from an adult with mismatch repair-deficient cancer. CDR3 sequence (DNA): TGTGCCAGCAGCTTAGTGCACAGGGCTGGTGGCTACACCTTC. This sequence encodes CASSLVHRAGGYTF.